The 32 T cell receptor beta chains below were found in one sample sequenced in a study of naive and memory T cell subsets. An equimolar mix of two oligonucleotides served as the beta constant-region primer for TRBC1 and TRBC2. Via MiXCR, TCRdb re-called the UMI-ligation and nested PCR reads, giving one row per CDR3 protein. The table lists 70,000 to 95,000 distinct CDR3 sequences, roughly 7% of them singletons. Sequenced sample: central memory CD4+ T cells from blood. These receptors came from a human donor in good health.

The DNA of the CDR3 is TGCAGTGCTAGAAGGTTGGACAGGGACCCAACTAATGAAAAACTGTTTTTT. It codes for CSARRLDRDPTNEKLFF. The chain carries TRBV20-1 and TRBJ1-4; TRBD1 matches 8 bases. The CDR3 loop spans 17 amino acids. V was clipped by 2 bases and J by 0 bases; unmatched bases: 8. Germline CDR1 and CDR2: DFQATT and SNEGSKA (reference sequence).

For this clonotype: It is unclear where the CDR3 begins or ends on the DNA, so no DNA is shown, and the CDR3 is as TCRdb lists it. The J gene is TRBJ1-2, the V gene TRBV24-1; no DNA check was done on the table's D call, TRBD1. Looked up from germline, CDR1 is KGHDR and CDR2 is SFDVKD. The CDR3 sequence runs 12 residues, both termini included. This CDR3 reads CATSDLFFGYTF.

This clonotype occurred many times. The CDR3 DNA follows: TGTGCCAGCAGCCAAGCTGACGACTTAGGCATTCAGTACTTC. It translates to CASSQADDLGIQYF. This rearrangement joins TRBV4-2 to TRBJ2-4; no reliable D call. The CDR3 runs 14 residues. V was clipped by 1 base and J by 9 bases, with 13 bases between them. Germline-derived CDR1 and CDR2 are LGHNA and YNFKEQ.

This clonotype was counted only a few times. J is TRBJ1-3 and V is TRBV6-2 or TRBV6-3; no clear D. The CDR3 contains 12 residues. V was cut by 8 bases and J by 0 bases, with 5 bases left in between. Germline V CDR1 and CDR2: MNHEY, SVGEGT. The CDR3 DNA reads as TGTGCCAGCGCCATCTCTGGAAACACCATATATTTT. Translating gives CASAISGNTIYF.

In this sample, this clonotype turned up a few times. The rearrangement links TRBV30 to TRBJ2-3; 13 bases line up with TRBD2. The length of the CDR3 is 15 residues. The germline V gene has CDR1 GTSNPN and CDR2 SVGIG (reference sequence). J lost 5 bases, V lost 0 bases, and 2 bases had no gene match. CDR3 nucleotides: TGTGCCTGGAGTGTAGGACTAGCGGGGGTAGATACGCAGTATTTT. Translating it yields CAWSVGLAGVDTQYF. The full variable domain, with the rest looked up from reference TRBV30 and TRBJ2-3, is SQTIHQWPATLVQPVGSPLSLECTVEGTSNPNLYWYRQAAGRGLQLLFYSVGIGQISSEVPQNLSASRPQDRQFILSSKKLLLSDSGFYLCAWSVGLAGVDTQYFGPGTRLTVL.

This clonotype was picked up many times. The V and J genes are TRBV18 and TRBJ2-4, with TRBD1 matching over 7 bases. The CDR3 runs to 17 residues. Germline V gene lookup returns CDR1 KGHSH and CDR2 LQKENI. The J segment lost 0 bases and the V segment lost 3 bases, leaving 8 bases of the junction unmatched. The CDR3 loop reads CASSPTGEQLAKNIQYF. The CDR3 nucleotides read TGTGCCAGCTCACCTACAGGGGAACAACTAGCCAAAAACATTCAGTACTTC.

This clonotype was found many times. The rearrangement links TRBV4-2 to TRBJ2-7; D is uncertain. Germline V lookup: CDR1 LGHNA, CDR2 YNFKEQ. This CDR3 has 14 residues. Trimming removed 1 base from V and 0 bases from J, with 7 bases in between. CDR3 sequence (DNA): TGTGCCAGCAGCCAAGGAGCAGACTCCTACGAGCAGTACTTC. Translated: CASSQGADSYEQYF.

The chain is built from TRBV14 and TRBJ1-2, with D perhaps matching TRBD1 (6 bases). The V end lost 3 bases, the J end lost 6 bases, and 8 bases lay between the germline ends. Germline lookup yields CDR1 SGHDN and CDR2 FVKESK. The CDR3 contains 12 residues. In DNA form, the CDR3 reads TGTGCCAGCAGCCAGTACAGGGATGGCTACACCTTC. Its translation: CASSQYRDGYTF.

This clonotype appeared many times. The chain carries TRBV20-1 and TRBJ1-5; 7 bases fit TRBD1. The CDR3 contains 13 residues. Germline lookup yields CDR1 DFQATT and CDR2 SNEGSKA (reference sequence). Trimming took 3 bases from V and 6 from J; bases not matched to a gene: 5. CDR3 nucleotides: TGCAGTGCTAGTGAGGGGGCGTTTCAGCCCCAGCATTTT. Translated, it gives CSASEGAFQPQHF.

This chain uses TRBV7-2 with TRBJ2-1; D may be TRBD2 (6 bases). The CDR3 length is 15 residues. Germline V CDR1 and CDR2: SGHTA, FQGNSA. V was shortened by 2 bases and J by 8 bases, with 16 bases between the two germline ends. The DNA for the CDR3 is TGTGCCAGCAGCTTAAACGGGGGAGCATCTTATGAGCAGTTCTTC. Its protein product is CASSLNGGASYEQFF.

CDR3 bases: TGTGCCTGGAATATACAGATCGGGGAGACCCAGTACTTC. It specifies CAWNIQIGETQYF. The J gene is TRBJ2-5, the V gene TRBV30; D is undetermined. The CDR3 has 13 residues. V was clipped by 4 bases and J by 5 bases, with 14 bases between them. Germline V lookup: CDR1 GTSNPN, CDR2 SVGIG (reference sequence).

The rearrangement joins TRBV14 to TRBJ1-1, with D possibly being TRBD1 (6 bases). The CDR3 runs 15 residues. Germline values: CDR1 SGHDN, CDR2 FVKESK. V lost 4 bases and J lost 1, with 13 bases in between. CDR3 sequence reads: CASSPRTDPNTEAFF. For the CDR3, the DNA is TGTGCCAGCAGCCCCCGGACAGACCCGAACACTGAAGCTTTCTTT.

In its sample, this clonotype was seen many times. V gene TRBV4-2 combines with J gene TRBJ2-3, with a weak D call TRBD2 (6 bases). The CDR3 is 17 amino acids. The V and J ends lost 0 bases and 8 bases respectively, with 21 bases between them. The germline gives CDR1 LGHNA, CDR2 YNFKEQ. CDR3 sequence: CASSQDLGGTPFGTQYF. In nucleotides, the CDR3 is TGTGCCAGCAGCCAAGATTTGGGCGGGACTCCATTCGGTACGCAGTATTTT.

This clonotype showed up many times. The CDR3 protein is CASSPILDRGGLDTEAFF. The CDR3 nucleotides are TGTGCCAGCAGCCCAATACTCGACAGGGGAGGTCTGGACACTGAAGCTTTCTTT. The chain employs TRBV7-2 and TRBJ1-1, with TRBD1 identical over 8 bases. The trim removed 5 bases at V and 3 bases at J, leaving 17 bases unmatched. The CDR3 covers 18 residues. The germline V gene encodes CDR1 SGHTA and CDR2 FQGNSA. Complete variable domain (other parts from reference TRBV7-2 and TRBJ1-1): GAGVSQSPSNKVTEKGKDVELRCDPISGHTALYWYRQSLGQGLEFLIYFQGNSAPDKSGLPSDRFSAERTGGSVSTLTIQRTQQEDSAVYLCASSPILDRGGLDTEAFFGQGTRLTVV.

This clonotype was found many times. The chain employs TRBV12-3 or TRBV12-4 and TRBJ2-7; weak D call: TRBD2 (5 bases). This CDR3 spans 12 amino acids. The V end was cut by 7 bases, the J end by 10 bases, with 17 bases between. CDR3 sequence: CASTSNSGSQYF. CDR3 bases: TGTGCCAGCACCTCGAATTCTGGGAGCCAGTACTTC.

This clonotype was seen only a few times. The chain recombines TRBV6-2 or TRBV6-3 with TRBJ1-3, with 7 bases matching TRBD1. Germline lookup yields CDR1 MNHEY and CDR2 SVGEGT. The CDR3 sequence is 18 residues long. The J segment lost 0 bases and the V segment lost 8 bases, leaving 16 bases of the junction unmatched. CDR3 nucleotides: TGTGCCAGCCCTGGGACAGTCAACAAATTTATCTCTGGAAACACCATATATTTT. Protein: CASPGTVNKFISGNTIYF.

This clonotype was seen a handful of times. The chain has TRBV7-9 and TRBJ1-3; D is ambiguous. CDR1 is SEHNR, CDR2 FQNEAQ, per germline (reference sequence). There are 13 residues in the CDR3. Trimming pared 2 bases from V and 9 bases from J, leaving 11 bases between. In nucleotides, the CDR3 is TGTGCCAGCAGCTTATTAACCGGAGGCACCATATATTTT. Its translation: CASSLLTGGTIYF.

This clonotype came up many times. This rearrangement joins TRBV29-1 to TRBJ2-2; 7 bases fit TRBD2. The CDR3 has 14 residues. V shed 8 bases and J 4 bases; nucleotides not matched to a gene: 10. The germline gives CDR1 SQVTM, CDR2 ANQGSEA. The CDR3 nucleotides read TGCAGCTCCCGGACTAGTCCGAGCACCGGGGAGCTGTTTTTT. As protein: CSSRTSPSTGELFF.

This clonotype turned up a few times. This chain joins TRBV11-2 and TRBJ2-7, with D perhaps TRBD2 (6 bases). V was trimmed by 2 bases and J by 4 bases, leaving 15 bases between them. The V gene's germline CDR1 is SGHAT and CDR2 FQNNGV. The CDR3 length is 15 residues. CDR3 nucleotide sequence: TGTGCCAGCAGCTTAAATGACGGGAGTTGGTACGAGCAGTACTTC. Protein: CASSLNDGSWYEQYF.

This chain connects TRBV20-1 to TRBJ1-6; D might be TRBD1 (6 bases). The CDR3 is 13 residues long. The germline V gene encodes CDR1 DFQATT and CDR2 SNEGSKA (reference sequence). The ends were cut back, 6 bases at V and 9 bases at J, with 15 bases in the middle. CDR3 in DNA: TGCAGTGCCTCGGGGGCGATTGGTTCACCCCTCCACTTT. Residues: CSASGAIGSPLHF.

This clonotype appeared a few times. This sequence joins TRBV7-3 and TRBJ2-3; TRBD2 might be the D (5 bases). There are 15 residues in the CDR3. Germline CDR1 is SGHTA and CDR2 is FQGTGA. V lost 2 bases to trimming and J lost 2 bases, with 11 bases between them. This chain's CDR3 is CASSLAGTFTDTQYF. The CDR3 DNA reads TGTGCCAGCAGCTTAGCGGGTACCTTCACAGATACGCAGTATTTT. The whole variable domain, remainder taken from reference TRBV7-3 and TRBJ2-3, is GAGVSQTPSNKVTEKGKYVELRCDPISGHTALYWYRQSLGQGPEFLIYFQGTGAADDSGLPNDRFFAVRPEGSVSTLKIQRTERGDSAVYLCASSLAGTFTDTQYFGPGTRLTVL.

This clonotype was detected many times. The V gene is TRBV20-1, the J gene TRBJ1-5; D unresolved. V lost 3 bases and J lost 0, with 15 bases in between. The CDR3 is 16 residues long. Germline CDR1 reads DFQATT; CDR2 reads SNEGSKA (reference sequence). DNA of the CDR3: TGCAGTGCTAGTCCGGGAACGACGTATAGCAATCAGCCCCAGCATTTT. Translating it yields CSASPGTTYSNQPQHF.

This clonotype was recorded at least ten times. V and J are TRBV20-1 and TRBJ1-1; no firm D call. V was shortened by 0 bases and J by 3 bases, with 8 bases between the two germline ends. The CDR3 spans 13 residues. Germline V gene lookup returns CDR1 DFQATT and CDR2 SNEGSKA (reference sequence). CDR3 sequence (DNA): TGCAGTGCTAGAGATCCCGGGGACACTGAAGCTTTCTTT. This sequence encodes CSARDPGDTEAFF.

The CDR3 protein is CASRRDSLNQPQHF. Here the CDR3 DNA reads TGTGCCAGTAGACGGGACAGTTTGAATCAGCCCCAGCATTTT. J is TRBJ1-5 and V is TRBV19; 7 bases map to TRBD1. The CDR3 covers 14 residues. With 6 bases clipped from V and 4 bases from J, the junction kept 6 bases outside the gene matches. Germline values: CDR1 LNHDA, CDR2 SQIVND (reference sequence).

This clonotype has at least ten counts. This chain connects TRBV7-9 to TRBJ2-1, with D maybe TRBD1 (7 bases). Trimming left V 4 bases short and J 10 bases short, with 11 bases between. Looked up from germline, CDR1 is SEHNR and CDR2 is FQNEAQ (reference sequence). The CDR3 is 12 amino acids. CDR3 region: CASSWRGLEQFF. Here the CDR3 DNA reads TGTGCCAGCAGCTGGAGGGGGCTCGAGCAGTTCTTC. The variable domain in full, with the rest retrieved from reference TRBV7-9 and TRBJ2-1, is DTGVSQNPRHKITKRGQNVTFRCDPISEHNRLYWYRQTLGQGPEFLTYFQNEAQLEKSRLLSDRFSAERPKGSFSTLEIQRTEQGDSAMYLCASSWRGLEQFFGPGTRLTVL.

This clonotype showed up just a few times. The chain is built from TRBV6-2 or TRBV6-3 and TRBJ2-1, with 7 bases aligning to TRBD2. The CDR3 has 15 residues. CDR1 MNHEY and CDR2 SVGEGT come from the germline V gene. V lost 2 bases, J lost 4 bases, and 5 bases stayed unmatched. CDR3 amino acids: CASSYRGLPYNEQFF. CDR3 coding DNA: TGTGCCAGCAGTTACAGGGGACTACCTTACAATGAGCAGTTCTTC.

This chain's CDR3 is CASSSHNSPDTQYF. CDR3 in DNA: TGTGCCAGCAGCTCGCACAACTCGCCCGATACGCAGTATTTT. The rearrangement links TRBV3-1 to TRBJ2-3; D uncertain. CDR1 and CDR2 from the germline V gene are LGHDT and YNNKEL (reference sequence). This CDR3 has 14 residues. V lost 5 bases and J lost 6, with 15 bases in between.

Points on this clonotype: A much larger clonotype is one base distant, so this may be a read error. CDR3 sequence reads: CAIRGTGTGAYEQYF. The CDR3 nucleotides are TGTGCCATCCGTGGTACCGGGACAGGGGCCTACGAGCAGTACTTC. This chain joins TRBV10-3 and TRBJ2-7; TRBD1 aligns across 10 bases. The junction had 9 bases not matched to a gene; V was cut back by 8 bases and J by 2 bases. This CDR3 spans 15 amino acids. Germline lookup yields CDR1 ENHRY and CDR2 SYGVKD.

This clonotype was recorded many times. The chain employs TRBV14 and TRBJ1-1; D call uncertain. V lost 0 bases and J lost 7, with 9 bases in between. The V gene's germline CDR1 is SGHDN and CDR2 FVKESK. This CDR3 contains 13 residues. The CDR3 spells CASSQDRRDEAFF. As DNA, the CDR3 is TGTGCCAGCAGCCAAGATCGGAGGGATGAAGCTTTCTTT. Filled out from reference TRBV14 and TRBJ1-1, the complete variable domain reads EAGVTQFPSHSVIEKGQTVTLRCDPISGHDNLYWYRRVMGKEIKFLLHFVKESKQDESGMPNNRFLAERTGGTYSTLKVQPAELEDSGVYFCASSQDRRDEAFFGQGTRLTVV.

This clonotype was seen at least ten times. The chain employs TRBV6-2 or TRBV6-3 and TRBJ1-5; D call uncertain. CDR3 length: 13 amino acids. The germline V and J ends were trimmed by 0 bases and 6 bases, with 6 bases remaining between them. CDR1 is MNHEY and CDR2 is SVGEGT in the germline V gene. Written as DNA, the CDR3 is TGTGCCAGCAGTTACTCGCTCTCTCAGCCCCAGCATTTT. It encodes CASSYSLSQPQHF.

This clonotype has more than one count but fewer than ten. J is TRBJ1-6 and V is TRBV6-1; no definite D call. Trimming left V 4 bases short and J 3 bases short, with 7 bases between. CDR3 size: 14 residues. Germline V gene lookup returns CDR1 MNHNS and CDR2 SASEGT. The CDR3 region has the DNA TGTGCCAGCAGTGGCCGGAGCTATAATTCACCCCTCCACTTT. It translates to CASSGRSYNSPLHF.

The table lists this clonotype with many counts. The gene calls are TRBV3-1 and TRBJ1-1, with 7 positions matching TRBD1. This CDR3 is built from 15 residues. The ends lost 3 bases at V and 1 base at J; junction bases unmatched: 5. CDR1 and CDR2 from the germline V gene are LGHDT and YNNKEL (reference sequence). CDR3 nucleotide sequence: TGTGCCAGCAGCCAGCCCCAGGGGGGGAACACTGAAGCTTTCTTT. It translates to CASSQPQGGNTEAFF.